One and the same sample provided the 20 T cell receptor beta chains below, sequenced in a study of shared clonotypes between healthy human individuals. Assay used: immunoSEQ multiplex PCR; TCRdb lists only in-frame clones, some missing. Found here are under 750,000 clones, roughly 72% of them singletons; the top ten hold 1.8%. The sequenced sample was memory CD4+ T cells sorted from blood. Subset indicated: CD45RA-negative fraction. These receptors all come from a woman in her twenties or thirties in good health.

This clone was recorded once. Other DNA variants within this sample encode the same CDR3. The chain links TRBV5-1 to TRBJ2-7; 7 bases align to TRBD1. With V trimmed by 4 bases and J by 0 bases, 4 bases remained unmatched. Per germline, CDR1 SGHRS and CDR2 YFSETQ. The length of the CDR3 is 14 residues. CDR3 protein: CASSLDRVSYEQYF. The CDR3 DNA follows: TGCGCCAGCAGCCTTGACAGGGTCTCCTACGAGCAGTACTTC.

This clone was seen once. The DNA for the CDR3 is TGTGCCAGCAGCTTAGCGGGGGAACCCTACGAGCAGTACTTC. It specifies CASSLAGEPYEQYF. This chain joins TRBV7-9 and TRBJ2-7, with D perhaps assigned TRBD1 or TRBD2 (5 bases each). V shed 0 bases and J shed 2 bases, with 8 bases lying between them. Germline V gene sequence: CDR1 SEHNR, CDR2 FQNEAQ (reference sequence). The CDR3 runs 14 residues. The full variable domain, completed using reference TRBV7-9 and TRBJ2-7, is DTGVSQNPRHKITKRGQNVTFRCDPISEHNRLYWYRQTLGQGPEFLTYFQNEAQLEKSRLLSDRFSAERPKGSFSTLEIQRTEQGDSAMYLCASSLAGEPYEQYFGPGTRLTVT.

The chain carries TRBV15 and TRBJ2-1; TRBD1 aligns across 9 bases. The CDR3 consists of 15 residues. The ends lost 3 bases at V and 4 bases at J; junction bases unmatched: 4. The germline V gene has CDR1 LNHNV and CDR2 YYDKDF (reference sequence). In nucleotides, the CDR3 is TGTGCCACCAGCAGGGAGACAGGGGGGTACAATGAGCAGTTCTTC. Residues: CATSRETGGYNEQFF.

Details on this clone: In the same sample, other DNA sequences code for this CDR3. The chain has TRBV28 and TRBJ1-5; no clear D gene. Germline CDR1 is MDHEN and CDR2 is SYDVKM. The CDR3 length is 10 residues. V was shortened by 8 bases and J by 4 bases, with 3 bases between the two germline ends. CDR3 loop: CASGNQPQHF. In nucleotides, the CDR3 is TGTGCCAGCGGAAATCAGCCCCAGCATTTT.

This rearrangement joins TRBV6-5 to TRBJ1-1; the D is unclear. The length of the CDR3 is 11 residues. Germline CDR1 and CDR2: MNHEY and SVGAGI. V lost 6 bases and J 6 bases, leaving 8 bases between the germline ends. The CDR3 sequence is CASRHEAEAFF. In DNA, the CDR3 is TGTGCCAGCAGGCATGAGGCTGAAGCTTTCTTT.

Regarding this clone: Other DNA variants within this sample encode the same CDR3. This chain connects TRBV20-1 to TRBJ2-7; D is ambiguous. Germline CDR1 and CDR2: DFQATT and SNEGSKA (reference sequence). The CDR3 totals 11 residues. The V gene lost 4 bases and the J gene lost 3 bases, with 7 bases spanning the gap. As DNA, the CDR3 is TGCAGTGCTACAGACCACTACGAGCAGTACTTC. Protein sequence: CSATDHYEQYF.

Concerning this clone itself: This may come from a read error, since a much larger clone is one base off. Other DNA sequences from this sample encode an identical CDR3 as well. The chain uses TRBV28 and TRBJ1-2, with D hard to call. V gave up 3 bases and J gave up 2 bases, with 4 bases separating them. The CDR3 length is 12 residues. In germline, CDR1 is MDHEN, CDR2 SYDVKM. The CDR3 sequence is CASSFPNYGYTF. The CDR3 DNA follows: TGTGCCAGCAGTTTCCCCAACTATGGCTACACCTTC.

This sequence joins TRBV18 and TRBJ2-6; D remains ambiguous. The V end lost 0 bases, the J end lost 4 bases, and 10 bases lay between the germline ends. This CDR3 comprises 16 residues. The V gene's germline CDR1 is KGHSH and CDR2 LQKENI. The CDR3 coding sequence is TGTGCCAGCTCACCACCGGGAAGGAGCGGGGCCAACGTCCTGACTTTC. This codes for CASSPPGRSGANVLTF.

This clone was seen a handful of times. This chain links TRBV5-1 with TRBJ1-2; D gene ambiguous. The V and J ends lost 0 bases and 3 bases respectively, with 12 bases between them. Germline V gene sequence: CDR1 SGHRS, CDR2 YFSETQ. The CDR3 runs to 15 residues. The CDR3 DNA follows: TGCGCCAGCAGCTTGGTTGCAGCGCGGGACTATGGCTACACCTTC. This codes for CASSLVAARDYGYTF.

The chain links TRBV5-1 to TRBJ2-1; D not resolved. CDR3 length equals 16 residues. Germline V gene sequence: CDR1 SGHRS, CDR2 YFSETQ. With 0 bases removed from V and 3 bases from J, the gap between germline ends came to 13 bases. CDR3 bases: TGCGCCAGCAGCTTGGCTCCAACCGGAAGCTACAATGAGCAGTTCTTC. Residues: CASSLAPTGSYNEQFF.

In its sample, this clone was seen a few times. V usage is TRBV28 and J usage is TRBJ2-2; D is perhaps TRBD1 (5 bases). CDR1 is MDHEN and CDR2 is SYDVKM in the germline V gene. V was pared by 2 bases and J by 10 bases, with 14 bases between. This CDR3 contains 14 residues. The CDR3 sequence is CASSLPQGREELFF. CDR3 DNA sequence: TGTGCCAGCAGTTTACCGCAGGGAAGGGAGGAGCTGTTTTTT.

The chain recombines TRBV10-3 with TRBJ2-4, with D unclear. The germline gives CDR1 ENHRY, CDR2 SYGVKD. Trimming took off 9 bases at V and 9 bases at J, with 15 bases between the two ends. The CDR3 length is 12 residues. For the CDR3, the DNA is TGTGCCATTGCCCCAGTTAGTGGCATTCAGTACTTC. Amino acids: CAIAPVSGIQYF.

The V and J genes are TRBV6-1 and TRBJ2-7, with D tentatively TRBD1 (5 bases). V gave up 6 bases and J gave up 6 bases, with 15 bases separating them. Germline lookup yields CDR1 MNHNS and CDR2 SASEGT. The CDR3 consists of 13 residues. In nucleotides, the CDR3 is TGTGCCAGCAGCCAGGGTCCAACGGGCGAGCAGTACTTC. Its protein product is CASSQGPTGEQYF.

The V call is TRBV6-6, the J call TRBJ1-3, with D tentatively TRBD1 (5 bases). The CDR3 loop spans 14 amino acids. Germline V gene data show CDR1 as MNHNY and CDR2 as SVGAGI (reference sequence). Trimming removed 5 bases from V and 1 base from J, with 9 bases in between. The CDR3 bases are TGTGCCAGCAGTGTCCAGGGATCTGGAAACACCATATATTTT. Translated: CASSVQGSGNTIYF.

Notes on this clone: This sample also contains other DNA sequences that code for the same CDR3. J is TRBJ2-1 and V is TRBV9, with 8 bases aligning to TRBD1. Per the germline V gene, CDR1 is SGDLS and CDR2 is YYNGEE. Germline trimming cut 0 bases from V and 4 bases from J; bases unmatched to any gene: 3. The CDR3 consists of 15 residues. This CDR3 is CASSVGQGTYNEQFF. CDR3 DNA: TGTGCCAGCAGCGTAGGACAGGGGACTTACAATGAGCAGTTCTTC.

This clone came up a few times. DNA of the CDR3: TGTGCCAGCAGTGAGGGACCGCGCTCTGGAAACACCATATATTTT. Protein product: CASSEGPRSGNTIYF. The genes are TRBV2 and TRBJ1-3, with D maybe TRBD1 (5 bases). CDR1 SNHLY and CDR2 FYNNEI come from the germline V gene. Trimming shortened V by 3 bases and J by 0 bases, and 9 bases separated the two germline ends. CDR3 size: 15 residues.

The CDR3 region has the DNA TGTGCCAGCAGCTTTGGACAAAACTCCTACAATGAGCAGTTCTTC. It yields the protein CASSFGQNSYNEQFF. The rearrangement uses TRBV11-3 and TRBJ2-1, with D perhaps matching TRBD1 (5 bases). The V and J ends lost 3 bases and 0 bases respectively, with 9 bases between them. Germline V gives CDR1 SGHNT, CDR2 YENEEA. The CDR3 is 15 amino acids.

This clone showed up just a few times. The CDR3 here is CASSLWGMGGESTDTQYF. The CDR3 DNA reads as TGTGCCAGCAGTTTATGGGGGATGGGGGGAGAGAGCACAGATACGCAGTATTTT. V is TRBV27 and J is TRBJ2-3; possible D gene TRBD2, 6 bases. Germline assignment: CDR1 MNHEY and CDR2 SMNVEV (reference sequence). Trimming took off 1 base at V and 0 bases at J, with 17 bases between the two ends. The CDR3 is made up of 18 amino acids.

CDR3 amino acids: CASSSGRRTYEQYF. The CDR3 nucleotides are TGTGCCAGCAGCTCGGGACGGAGAACCTACGAGCAGTACTTC. The chain joins TRBV5-8 to TRBJ2-7; possibly TRBD1 or TRBD2 for D (5 bases each). Trimming removed 3 bases at V and 2 bases at J, with 12 bases between. The CDR3 has 14 amino acids. Germline CDR1 reads SGHTS; CDR2 reads YDEGEE.

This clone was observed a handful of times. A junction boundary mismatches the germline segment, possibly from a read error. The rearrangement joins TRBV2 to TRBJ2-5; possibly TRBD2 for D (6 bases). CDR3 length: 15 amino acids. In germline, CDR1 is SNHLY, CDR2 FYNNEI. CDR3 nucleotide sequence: TGTGCCAGCATTGATAGCGGAGGGATACAAGAGTCCCAGTACTTC. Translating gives CASIDSGGIQESQYF.